Presented here are 27 T cell receptor beta chains from one specimen sequenced in a study of CD8 T cells in Susac syndrome. With random hexamers, reverse transcription was performed on about 0.45 to 1 ug of RNA. TCRdb called the immunoSEQ multiplex PCR reads again in MiXCR, with one record for every CDR3 protein. The data show approximately 150,000 distinct CDR3 sequences, about 90% seen once. Sequencing was performed on CD4+ T cells from PBMCs. The receptors originated from a human donor in good health.

This chain links TRBV29-1 with TRBJ1-1; D not resolved. CDR3 length equals 13 residues. CDR1 is SQVTM and CDR2 is ANQGSEA in the germline V gene. The germline V and J ends were trimmed by 4 bases and 7 bases, with 16 bases remaining between them. The CDR3 protein is CSVGSALRGEAFF. As DNA, the CDR3 is TGCAGCGTTGGCTCGGCCCTTCGCGGTGAAGCTTTCTTT.

V is TRBV19 and J is TRBJ1-1; D might be TRBD1 (6 bases). V lost 9 bases and J 4 bases, leaving 15 bases between the germline ends. This CDR3 is built from 13 residues. In germline, CDR1 is LNHDA, CDR2 SQIVND (reference sequence). As DNA, the CDR3 is TGTGCCAGCAGCAGGGGTCAAGGCACTGAAGCTTTCTTT. Its protein product is CASSRGQGTEAFF.

The chain has TRBV5-1 and TRBJ2-7; 11 positions agree with TRBD2. J was trimmed by 3 bases and V by 4 bases; bases with no gene match: 3. CDR1 and CDR2 (germline): SGHRS, YFSETQ. The CDR3 extends over 14 amino acids. The CDR3 here is CASSPLAGGYEQYF. The CDR3 nucleotides are TGCGCCAGCAGCCCGCTAGCGGGAGGCTACGAGCAGTACTTC.

The chain employs TRBV29-1 and TRBJ2-3; possibly TRBD1 for D (6 bases). Trimming shortened V by 4 bases and J by 4 bases, and 15 bases separated the two germline ends. The CDR3 length is 14 residues. Germline CDR1 is SQVTM and CDR2 is ANQGSEA. CDR3 sequence reads: CSVVRGGGSDTQYF. The CDR3 bases are TGCAGCGTTGTTCGAGGGGGTGGATCAGATACGCAGTATTTT.

The chain joins TRBV7-2 to TRBJ2-7; maybe TRBD1 (6 bases). Trimming pared 0 bases from V and 3 bases from J, leaving 9 bases between. The CDR3 covers 14 residues. CDR1 and CDR2 from the germline V gene are SGHTA and FQGNSA. CDR3 DNA: TGTGCCAGCAGCTTAGCGACAGGCTTCTACGAGCAGTACTTC. It is translated as CASSLATGFYEQYF.

V is TRBV10-2 and J is TRBJ2-7; D call uncertain. Germline V gene data show CDR1 as WSHSY and CDR2 as SAAADI. Trimming pared 5 bases from V and 1 base from J, leaving 12 bases between. This CDR3 region has 14 residues. The CDR3 region is CASSLQDPSYEQYF. CDR3 sequence (DNA): TGCGCCAGCAGTTTGCAGGACCCATCCTACGAGCAGTACTTC.

V gene TRBV7-9 combines with J gene TRBJ2-5; maybe TRBD1 (6 bases). CDR1 and CDR2 (germline): SEHNR, FQNEAQ (reference sequence). The V end lost 4 bases, the J end lost 3 bases, and 9 bases lay between the germline ends. This CDR3 region has 13 residues. The CDR3 spells CASSSTGKETQYF. The CDR3 nucleotides read TGTGCCAGCAGCTCTACAGGGAAAGAGACCCAGTACTTC.

The chain links TRBV6-2 or TRBV6-3 to TRBJ2-7; 9 nucleotides match TRBD1. Germline V gene data show CDR1 as MNHEY and CDR2 as SVGEGT. V trimming: 6 bases; J trimming: 2 bases; junction bases outside the gene matches: 5. The CDR3 runs to 14 residues. Written as DNA, the CDR3 is TGTGCCAGCAGGTCGGGACAGGGCACCTACGAGCAGTACTTC. Translated, it gives CASRSGQGTYEQYF.

The genes are TRBV5-1 and TRBJ2-2, with 11 nucleotides matching TRBD1. Trimming took 4 bases from V and 7 from J; bases not matched to a gene: 6. The CDR3 totals 15 residues. The V gene's germline CDR1 is SGHRS and CDR2 YFSETQ. The CDR3: CASSPDRGLIGELFF. The CDR3 DNA is TGCGCCAGCAGCCCGGACAGGGGGCTGATCGGGGAGCTGTTTTTT.

V is TRBV7-9 and J is TRBJ2-5; D gene ambiguous. The V end was cut by 8 bases, the J end by 5 bases, with 15 bases between. The CDR3 is 13 residues long. Germline V gives CDR1 SEHNR, CDR2 FQNEAQ (reference sequence). The CDR3 nucleotides read TGTGCCAGCTCACCTCGAGCTTCGGAGACCCAGTACTTC. Amino acids: CASSPRASETQYF.

CDR3 residues: CASGLKDGAEAFF. The CDR3 DNA reads TGTGCTAGTGGTTTGAAGGACGGGGCTGAAGCTTTCTTT. The rearrangement links TRBV12-5 to TRBJ1-1, with unresolved D. Germline V gives CDR1 LGHNT, CDR2 FRNRAP. The CDR3 sequence is 13 residues long. The V end was cut by 2 bases, the J end by 6 bases, with 10 bases between.

This chain links TRBV7-2 with TRBJ2-3, with 7 bases matching TRBD2. Germline V gives CDR1 SGHTA, CDR2 FQGNSA. The V and J ends lost 8 bases and 0 bases, in that order; junction bases with no gene match: 8. The CDR3 has 15 residues. For the CDR3, the DNA is TGTGCCAGCCTATGGCGGGGGACTAGCACAGATACGCAGTATTTT. It specifies CASLWRGTSTDTQYF.

V is TRBV29-1 and J is TRBJ1-3, with TRBD1 matching over 7 bases. After removal of 6 bases from V and 0 bases from J, the junction contained 5 bases not matched to a gene. Germline CDR1 SQVTM, CDR2 ANQGSEA. This CDR3 contains 14 residues. The CDR3 protein is CSVFGTASGNTIYF. The CDR3 nucleotides are TGCAGCGTATTCGGGACAGCCTCTGGAAACACCATATATTTT.

The chain recombines TRBV11-2 with TRBJ2-3; TRBD2 aligns across 7 bases. The V segment lost 5 bases and the J segment 5 bases; nucleotides outside the gene matches: 16. The CDR3 consists of 17 residues. CDR1 is SGHAT, CDR2 FQNNGV, per germline. The CDR3: CASSATLAALSGDTQYF. The CDR3 DNA reads TGTGCCAGCAGCGCAACTCTAGCGGCCCTGTCGGGAGATACGCAGTATTTT.

This chain joins TRBV6-2 or TRBV6-3 and TRBJ1-1, with a possible D match to TRBD1 (5 bases). This CDR3 is built from 15 residues. V was trimmed by 7 bases and J by 0 bases, leaving 15 bases between them. The V gene's germline CDR1 is MNHEY and CDR2 SVGEGT. The CDR3 sequence: CASTPLGGVNTEAFF. In DNA form, the CDR3 reads TGTGCCAGCACCCCTCTCGGGGGAGTGAACACTGAAGCTTTCTTT.

The chain combines TRBV6-1 with TRBJ2-7; TRBD1 aligns across 9 bases. The CDR3 covers 16 residues. Germline values: CDR1 MNHNS, CDR2 SASEGT. V shed 4 bases, J shed 5 bases, and the junction held 12 bases outside the gene matches. The CDR3 is CASSVGPGTGMDEQYF. As DNA, the CDR3 is TGTGCCAGCAGTGTGGGGCCCGGGACAGGGATGGACGAGCAGTACTTC.

This chain connects TRBV5-1 to TRBJ2-2; 7 bases align to TRBD1. The V segment lost 4 bases and the J segment 0 bases; nucleotides outside the gene matches: 12. The germline V gene has CDR1 SGHRS and CDR2 YFSETQ. CDR3 length equals 18 residues. The CDR3 spells CASSIPTGDRANTGELFF. In nucleotides, the CDR3 is TGCGCCAGCAGCATACCAACAGGGGATCGGGCGAACACCGGGGAGCTGTTTTTT.

The genes are TRBV4-1 and TRBJ2-3; the D gene is possibly TRBD1 (5 bases). Deletions cut 1 base from V and 9 bases from J, with 8 bases between. The CDR3 has 12 amino acids. Germline CDR1 MGHRA, CDR2 YSYEKL. This CDR3 reads CASSQVSGTQYF. The CDR3 nucleotides are TGCGCCAGCAGCCAAGTATCAGGGACGCAGTATTTT.

The chain links TRBV6-2 or TRBV6-3 to TRBJ2-3; D remains ambiguous. This CDR3 is 15 amino acids long. The germline V gene encodes CDR1 MNHEY and CDR2 SVGEGT. Trimming cost V 5 bases and J 2 bases, with 14 bases left between them. The CDR3 region is CASSAMGLSTDTQYF. The DNA of the CDR3 is TGTGCCAGCAGTGCCATGGGTCTCTCCACAGATACGCAGTATTTT.

This clonotype has a handful of counts. This rearrangement joins TRBV29-1 to TRBJ2-7; possible D gene TRBD2, 6 bases. V was cut by 6 bases and J by 4 bases, with 10 bases left in between. Per germline, CDR1 SQVTM and CDR2 ANQGSEA. CDR3 length equals 11 residues. The CDR3 loop is CSVLLAYEQYF. CDR3 bases: TGCAGCGTCCTACTAGCTTACGAGCAGTACTTC.

The sample holds one count of this clonotype. The chain combines TRBV7-9 with TRBJ2-1; no clear D gene. V was clipped by 3 bases and J by 8 bases, with 14 bases between them. Germline CDR1 reads SEHNR; CDR2 reads FQNEAQ (reference sequence). This CDR3 region has 14 residues. The CDR3 DNA reads as TGTGCCAGCAGCTTCGGTGGAGAGAGTGATGAGCAGTTCTTC. It codes for CASSFGGESDEQFF.

The genes are TRBV3-1 and TRBJ1-2; D may be TRBD1 (5 bases). Per germline, CDR1 LGHDT and CDR2 YNNKEL (reference sequence). The CDR3 has 13 amino acids. The V end was cut by 0 bases, the J end by 8 bases, with 10 bases between. The CDR3 sequence is CASSQDAGLGYTF. The CDR3 nucleotides read TGTGCCAGCAGCCAAGATGCAGGGCTCGGCTACACCTTC. The full variable domain, rest sourced from reference TRBV3-1 and TRBJ1-2, is DTAVSQTPKYLVTQMGNDKSIKCEQNLGHDTMYWYKQDSKKFLKIMFSYNNKELIINETVPNRFSPKSPDKAHLNLHINSLELGDSAVYFCASSQDAGLGYTFGSGTRLTVV.

The CDR3 DNA follows: TGTGCCAGCAGCTTAGGCGGGACCAACTCTGGGGCCAACGTCCTGACTTTC. As protein: CASSLGGTNSGANVLTF. V gene TRBV7-2 combines with J gene TRBJ2-6; possibly TRBD2 for D (6 bases). The CDR3 has 17 amino acids. The V gene lost 1 base and the J gene lost 0 bases, with 10 bases spanning the gap. CDR1 is SGHTA, CDR2 FQGNSA, per germline.

The genes are TRBV28 and TRBJ2-4; 8 bases match TRBD2. The CDR3 contains 20 residues. J lost 0 bases, V lost 6 bases, and 19 bases had no gene match. The germline V gene encodes CDR1 MDHEN and CDR2 SYDVKM. CDR3 amino acids: CASSLIIFPRTSPAKNIQYF. CDR3 bases: TGTGCCAGCAGCCTTATCATATTCCCCCGGACTAGCCCAGCCAAAAACATTCAGTACTTC.

This chain joins TRBV6-1 and TRBJ2-6; the match to TRBD1 covers 7 bases. The CDR3 runs 17 residues. Germline V lookup: CDR1 MNHNS, CDR2 SASEGT. Losses at the gene ends were 6 bases for V and 0 bases for J; bases not matched to a gene: 8. The CDR3 protein is CASSPGTASSGANVLTF. DNA for the CDR3: TGTGCCAGCAGCCCCGGGACAGCTAGCTCTGGGGCCAACGTCCTGACTTTC.

The rearrangement joins TRBV12-3 or TRBV12-4 to TRBJ2-7; 12 bases fit TRBD1. This CDR3 contains 14 residues. V shed 7 bases, J shed 4 bases, and the junction held 5 bases outside the gene matches. The CDR3 coding sequence is TGTGCCAGCACCCAGGGACAGGGGGCTTACGAGCAGTACTTC. It is translated as CASTQGQGAYEQYF.

The V and J genes are TRBV12-3 or TRBV12-4 and TRBJ1-1; 7 bases agree with TRBD1. There are 14 residues in the CDR3. V was pared by 6 bases and J by 5 bases, with 9 bases of the junction left unmatched. This CDR3 is CASSSGGSRTEAFF. CDR3 sequence (DNA): TGTGCCAGCAGCTCAGGGGGATCTCGGACTGAAGCTTTCTTT.